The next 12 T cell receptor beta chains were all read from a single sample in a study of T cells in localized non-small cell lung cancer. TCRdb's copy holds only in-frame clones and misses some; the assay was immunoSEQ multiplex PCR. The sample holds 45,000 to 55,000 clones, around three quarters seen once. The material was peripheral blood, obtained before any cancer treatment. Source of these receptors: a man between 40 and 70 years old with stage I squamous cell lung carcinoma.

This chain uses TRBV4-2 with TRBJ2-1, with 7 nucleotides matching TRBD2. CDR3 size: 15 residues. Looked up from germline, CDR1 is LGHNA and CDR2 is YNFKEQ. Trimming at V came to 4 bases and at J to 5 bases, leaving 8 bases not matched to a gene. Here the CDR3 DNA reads TGTGCCAGCAGCCTCGCGGGAGCCGTAAACAATGAGCAGTTCTTC. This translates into CASSLAGAVNNEQFF.

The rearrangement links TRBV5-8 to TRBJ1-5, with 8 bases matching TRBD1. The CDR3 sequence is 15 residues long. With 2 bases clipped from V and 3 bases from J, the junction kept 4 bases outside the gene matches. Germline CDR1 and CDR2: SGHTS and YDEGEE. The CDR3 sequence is CASSFGQGANQPQHF. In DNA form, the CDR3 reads TGTGCCAGCAGCTTTGGACAGGGCGCCAATCAGCCCCAGCATTTT. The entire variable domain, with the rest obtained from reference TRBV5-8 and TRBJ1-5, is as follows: EAGVTQSPTHLIKTRGQQATLRCSPISGHTSVYWYQQALGLGLQFLLWYDEGEERNRGNFPPRFSGRQFPNYSSELNVNALELEDSALYLCASSFGQGANQPQHFGDGTRLSIL.

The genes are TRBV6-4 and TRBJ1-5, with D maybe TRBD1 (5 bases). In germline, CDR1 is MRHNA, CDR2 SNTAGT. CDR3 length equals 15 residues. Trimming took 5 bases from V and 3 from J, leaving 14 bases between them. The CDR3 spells CASSPQGVSNQPQHF. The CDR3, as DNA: TGTGCCAGCAGTCCCCAAGGGGTATCCAATCAGCCCCAGCATTTT.

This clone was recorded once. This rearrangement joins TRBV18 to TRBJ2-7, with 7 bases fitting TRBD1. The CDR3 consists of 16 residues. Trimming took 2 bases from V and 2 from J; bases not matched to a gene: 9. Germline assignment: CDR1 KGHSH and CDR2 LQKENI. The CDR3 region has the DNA TGTGCCAGCTCACCAGGGGAACAGGGGATGGCCTACGAGCAGTACTTC. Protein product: CASSPGEQGMAYEQYF.

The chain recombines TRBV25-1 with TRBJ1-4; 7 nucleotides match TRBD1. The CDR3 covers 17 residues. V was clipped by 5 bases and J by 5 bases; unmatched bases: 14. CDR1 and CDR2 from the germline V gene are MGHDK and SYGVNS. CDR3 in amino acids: CASSREFGTAQNEKLFF. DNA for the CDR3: TGTGCCAGCAGTAGAGAGTTTGGGACAGCTCAAAATGAAAAACTGTTTTTT. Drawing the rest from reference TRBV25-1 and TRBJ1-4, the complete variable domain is EADIYQTPRYLVIGTGKKITLECSQTMGHDKMYWYQQDPGMELHLIHYSYGVNSTEKGDLSSESTVSRIRTEHFPLTLESARPSHTSQYLCASSREFGTAQNEKLFFGSGTQLSVL.

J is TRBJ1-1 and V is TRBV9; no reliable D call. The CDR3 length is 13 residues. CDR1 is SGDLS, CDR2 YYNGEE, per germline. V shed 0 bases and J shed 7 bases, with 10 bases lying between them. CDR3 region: CASSVDRGYEAFF. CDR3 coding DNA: TGTGCCAGCAGCGTAGATCGGGGTTATGAAGCTTTCTTT. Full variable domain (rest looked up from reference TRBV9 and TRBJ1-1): DSGVTQTPKHLITATGQRVTLRCSPRSGDLSVYWYQQSLDQGLQFLIQYYNGEERAKGNILERFSAQQFPDLHSELNLSSLELGDSALYFCASSVDRGYEAFFGQGTRLTVV.

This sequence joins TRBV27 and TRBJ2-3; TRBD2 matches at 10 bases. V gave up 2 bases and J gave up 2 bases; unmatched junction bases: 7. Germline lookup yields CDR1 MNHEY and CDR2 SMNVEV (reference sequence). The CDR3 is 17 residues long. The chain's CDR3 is CASSLVASGGSTDTQYF. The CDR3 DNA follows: TGTGCCAGCAGTTTAGTGGCTAGCGGGGGATCCACAGATACGCAGTATTTT.

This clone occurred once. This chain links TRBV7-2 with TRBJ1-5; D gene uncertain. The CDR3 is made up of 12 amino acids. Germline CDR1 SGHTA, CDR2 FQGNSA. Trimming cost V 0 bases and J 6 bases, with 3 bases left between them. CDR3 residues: CASSLAAQPQHF. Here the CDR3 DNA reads TGTGCCAGCAGCTTAGCTGCTCAGCCCCAGCATTTT.

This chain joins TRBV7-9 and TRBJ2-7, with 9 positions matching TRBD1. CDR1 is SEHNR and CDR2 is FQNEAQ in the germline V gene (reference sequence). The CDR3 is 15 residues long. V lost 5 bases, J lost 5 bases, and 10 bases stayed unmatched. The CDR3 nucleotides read TGTGCCAGCAGCCCCCGCGGAACAGGGGGCAACGAGCAGTACTTC. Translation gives CASSPRGTGGNEQYF. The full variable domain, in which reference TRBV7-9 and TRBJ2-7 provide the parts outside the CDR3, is DTGVSQNPRHKITKRGQNVTFRCDPISEHNRLYWYRQTLGQGPEFLTYFQNEAQLEKSRLLSDRFSAERPKGSFSTLEIQRTEQGDSAMYLCASSPRGTGGNEQYFGPGTRLTVT.

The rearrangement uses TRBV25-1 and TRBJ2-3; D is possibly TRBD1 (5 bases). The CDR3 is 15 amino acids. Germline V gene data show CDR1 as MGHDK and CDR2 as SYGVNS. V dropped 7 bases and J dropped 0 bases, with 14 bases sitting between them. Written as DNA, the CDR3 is TGTGCCAGCACCCTGGCAGGGTTGAGCACAGATACGCAGTATTTT. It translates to CASTLAGLSTDTQYF.

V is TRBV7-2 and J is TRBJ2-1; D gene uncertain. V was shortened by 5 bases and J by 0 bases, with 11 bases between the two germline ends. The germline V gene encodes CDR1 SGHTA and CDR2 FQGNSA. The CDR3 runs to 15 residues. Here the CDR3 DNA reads TGTGCCAGCAGCCCCGACTGGAGCTCCTACAATGAGCAGTTCTTC. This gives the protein CASSPDWSSYNEQFF.

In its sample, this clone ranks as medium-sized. DNA for the CDR3: TGTGCCAGCAGCTTAGGAGTGAACACTGAAGCTTTCTTT. Its protein is CASSLGVNTEAFF. V gene TRBV5-8 combines with J gene TRBJ1-1; D gene uncertain. The CDR3 sequence is 13 residues long. V lost 2 bases and J 0 bases, leaving 5 bases between the germline ends. Germline assignment: CDR1 SGHTS and CDR2 YDEGEE.